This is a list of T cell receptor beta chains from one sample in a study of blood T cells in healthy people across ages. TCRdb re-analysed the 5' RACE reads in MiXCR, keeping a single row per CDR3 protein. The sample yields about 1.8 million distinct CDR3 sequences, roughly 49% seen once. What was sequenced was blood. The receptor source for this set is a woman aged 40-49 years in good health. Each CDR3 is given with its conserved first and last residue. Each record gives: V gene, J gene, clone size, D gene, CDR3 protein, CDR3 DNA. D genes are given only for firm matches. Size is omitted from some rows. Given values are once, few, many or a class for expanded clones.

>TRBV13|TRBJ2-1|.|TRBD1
CASSSRRGQGGNEQFF
TGTGCCAGCAGCTCCCGTAGGGGACAGGGTGGTAATGAGCAGTTCTTC
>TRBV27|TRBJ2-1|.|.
CASSLGQTSNNEQFF
TGTGCCAGCAGCCTCGGGCAGACGTCAAACAATGAGCAGTTCTTC
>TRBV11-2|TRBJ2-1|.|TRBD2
CASSPGERASGYVSYNEQFF
TGTGCCAGCAGCCCTGGAGAAAGGGCTAGCGGGTATGTCTCCTACAATGAGCAGTTCTTC
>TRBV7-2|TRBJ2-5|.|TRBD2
CASSPTSGEETQYF
TGTGCCAGCAGCCCCACTAGCGGGGAAGAGACCCAGTACTTC
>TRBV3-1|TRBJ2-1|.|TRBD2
CASSPVASGASNEQFF
TGTGCCAGCAGCCCGGTTGCTAGCGGGGCCTCAAACGAGCAGTTCTTC
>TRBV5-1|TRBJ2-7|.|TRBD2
CASSTGLAGLSYEQYF
TGCGCCAGCAGCACAGGACTAGCGGGGCTCTCCTACGAGCAGTACTTC
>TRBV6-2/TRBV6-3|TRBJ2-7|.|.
CASSYGQDLGGEQYF
TGTGCCAGCAGTTACGGGCAGGACCTAGGTGGCGAGCAGTACTTC
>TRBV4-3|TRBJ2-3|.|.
CASSPRGKGGLGDTQYF
TGCGCCAGCAGCCCCAGGGGAAAGGGGGGGTTGGGAGATACGCAGTATTTT
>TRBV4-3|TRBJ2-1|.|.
CTSSQDVGSSYNEQFF
TGCACCAGCAGCCAAGATGTAGGTAGCTCCTACAATGAGCAGTTCTTC
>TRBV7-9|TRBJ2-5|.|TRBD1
CASSSWTGATPRETQYF
TGTGCCAGCAGCTCCTGGACAGGGGCCACGCCGCGAGAGACCCAGTACTTC
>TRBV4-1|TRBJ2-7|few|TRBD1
CASSHGQGDPEQYF
TGCGCCAGCAGCCACGGACAGGGGGACCCCGAGCAGTACTTC
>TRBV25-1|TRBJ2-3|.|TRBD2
CASSDGTSVDTQYF
TGTGCCAGCAGTGACGGGACTAGCGTAGATACGCAGTATTTT
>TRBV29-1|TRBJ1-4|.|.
CSVTQWGEPNEKLFF
TGCAGCGTGACCCAGTGGGGGGAACCCAATGAAAAACTGTTTTTT
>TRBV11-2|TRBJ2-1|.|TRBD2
CASSLDPGERGYEQFF
TGTGCCAGCAGCTTAGACCCCGGGGAGCGGGGCTATGAGCAGTTCTTC
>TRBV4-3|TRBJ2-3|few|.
CASSASSPDTQYF
TGCGCCAGCAGCGCGAGCTCCCCAGATACGCAGTATTTT
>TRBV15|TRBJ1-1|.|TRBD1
CATSRDIRDRGEAFF
TGTGCCACCAGCAGAGATATCCGGGACAGGGGAGAAGCTTTCTTT
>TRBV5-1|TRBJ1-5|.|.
CASSPGVYNQPQHF
TGCGCCAGCAGCCCCGGGGTTTACAATCAGCCCCAGCATTTT
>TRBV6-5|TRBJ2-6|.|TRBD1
CASSNQGAGANVLTF
TGTGCCAGCAGTAACCAGGGGGCCGGGGCCAACGTCCTGACTTTC
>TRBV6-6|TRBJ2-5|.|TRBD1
CASTDRGPQETQYF
TGTGCCAGCACCGACAGGGGACCGCAGGAGACCCAGTACTTC
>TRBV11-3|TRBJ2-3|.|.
CASSSYAGDTQYF
TGTGCCAGCAGCTCCTATGCGGGAGATACGCAGTATTTT
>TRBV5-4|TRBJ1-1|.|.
CASSPRDPNTEAFF
TGTGCCAGCAGCCCCCGGGACCCGAACACTGAAGCTTTCTTT
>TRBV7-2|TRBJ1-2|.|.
CASSPRTPSGYTF
TGTGCCAGCAGCCCAAGGACACCCTCTGGCTACACCTTC
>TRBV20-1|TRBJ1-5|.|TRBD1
CSAWDSTSNQPQHF
TGCAGTGCTTGGGACAGCACAAGCAATCAGCCCCAGCATTTT
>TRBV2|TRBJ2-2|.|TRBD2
CASEIPVGSGGETGELFF
TGTGCCAGCGAAATCCCTGTCGGTAGCGGGGGGGAAACCGGGGAGCTGTTTTTT
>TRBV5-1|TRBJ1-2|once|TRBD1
CASRDRDRENYGYTF
TGCGCCAGCAGAGACCGGGACAGGGAAAACTATGGCTACACCTTC
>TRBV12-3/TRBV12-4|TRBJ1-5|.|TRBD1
CASSRTGGSGNQPQHF
TGTGCCAGCAGTAGGACAGGGGGGTCGGGCAATCAGCCCCAGCATTTT
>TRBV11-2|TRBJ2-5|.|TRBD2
CASSLLGTSGNQETQYF
TGTGCCAGCAGCTTACTCGGCACTAGCGGGAACCAAGAGACCCAGTACTTC
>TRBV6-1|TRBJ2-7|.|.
CASSEMGGYEQYF
TGTGCCAGCAGTGAAATGGGGGGTTACGAGCAGTACTTC
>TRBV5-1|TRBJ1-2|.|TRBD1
CASSPGQGDTYGYTF
TGCGCCAGCAGCCCGGGACAGGGCGATACCTATGGCTACACCTTC
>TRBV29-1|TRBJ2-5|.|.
CSDAKTETQYF
TGCAGCGATGCCAAAACGGAGACCCAGTACTTC
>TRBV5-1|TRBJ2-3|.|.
CASSVEYTSTQYF
TGCGCCAGCAGCGTGGAGTACACCTCTACGCAGTATTTT
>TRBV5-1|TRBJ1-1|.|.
CASSAQGREAFF
TGCGCCAGCAGCGCGCAGGGGCGGGAAGCTTTCTTT
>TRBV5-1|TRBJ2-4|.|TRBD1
CASSPGQGRNTKNIQYF
TGCGCCAGCAGCCCGGGACAGGGGAGGAATACCAAAAACATTCAGTACTTC
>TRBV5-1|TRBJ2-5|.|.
CASSRGGSAGETQYF
TGCGCCAGCAGCCGTGGGGGTTCAGCCGGGGAGACCCAGTACTTC
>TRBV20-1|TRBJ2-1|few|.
CSASNGNEQFF
TGCAGTGCTAGTAACGGCAATGAGCAGTTCTTC